These 28 T cell receptor beta chains were sequenced from one sample in a study of blood T cell repertoires in COVID-19. Only in-frame clones appear in the TCRdb table, and some are missing; sequencing was by immunoSEQ multiplex PCR. Among around 46,000 clones, roughly nine tenths were seen once, and the ten largest hold roughly 15%. The specimen sequenced was peripheral blood. The receptors originated from a man in his 60s with active or convalescent COVID-19.

The DNA for the CDR3 is TGTGCCAGCAGCCTAAACACCGGGGAGCTGTTTTTT. Translating gives CASSLNTGELFF. The chain is built from TRBV11-2 and TRBJ2-2; D is uncertain. V was cut by 5 bases and J by 2 bases, with 3 bases left in between. Germline V CDR1 and CDR2: SGHAT, FQNNGV. The CDR3 has 12 amino acids.

The J gene is TRBJ2-1, the V gene TRBV5-1; 14 bases fit TRBD2. Trimming cost V 4 bases and J 4 bases; bases outside gene matches: 10. The CDR3 consists of 18 residues. Germline V lookup: CDR1 SGHRS, CDR2 YFSETQ. CDR3 sequence: CASSPRTSGGHEYNEQFF. In DNA, the CDR3 is TGCGCCAGCAGCCCGCGGACTAGCGGGGGGCATGAATACAATGAGCAGTTCTTC.

In its sample, this clone was seen once. CDR3 bases: TGTGCCAGCAGCTCCGCCGGGACAGTACGCGAAAAACTGTTTTTT. Residues: CASSSAGTVREKLFF. This chain joins TRBV5-6 and TRBJ1-4; 7 bases are a match to TRBD1. Trimming cost V 3 bases and J 8 bases; bases outside gene matches: 10. The germline CDR1 and CDR2 sequences are SGHDT and YYEEEE. The CDR3 contains 15 residues.

This chain's CDR3 is CASSQGPRQGSYEQYF. The CDR3 DNA reads as TGCGCCAGCAGCCAAGGGCCGAGACAGGGTTCCTACGAGCAGTACTTC. This rearrangement joins TRBV4-3 to TRBJ2-7; 7 bases line up with TRBD1. Germline CDR1 and CDR2: LGHNA and YSLEER. The V and J ends lost 1 base and 1 base, in that order; junction bases with no gene match: 7. The CDR3 is 16 residues long.

This clone was observed a single time. This rearrangement joins TRBV20-1 to TRBJ1-5, with D uncertain. The CDR3 covers 10 residues. V was trimmed by 4 bases and J by 7 bases, leaving 5 bases between them. Per the germline V gene, CDR1 is DFQATT and CDR2 is SNEGSKA (reference sequence). The DNA of the CDR3 is TGCAGTGCTAACTTGCAGCCCCAGCATTTT. It codes for CSANLQPQHF.

The chain uses TRBV6-1 and TRBJ2-1; D is uncertain. Deletions cut 1 base from V and 4 bases from J, with 5 bases between. In germline, CDR1 is MNHNS, CDR2 SASEGT. The CDR3 length is 13 residues. The CDR3 DNA reads TGTGCCAGCAGTGAAGTACTTTACAATGAGCAGTTCTTC. It is translated as CASSEVLYNEQFF.

The J gene is TRBJ2-1, the V gene TRBV19; the match to TRBD1 covers 7 bases. This CDR3 has 16 amino acids. Germline V CDR1 and CDR2: LNHDA, SQIVND (reference sequence). V was pared by 6 bases and J by 3 bases, with 11 bases of the junction left unmatched. The chain's CDR3 is CASSQASGTVYNEQFF. For the CDR3, the DNA is TGTGCCAGTAGCCAAGCATCCGGGACAGTCTACAATGAGCAGTTCTTC.

The V and J genes are TRBV5-1 and TRBJ1-4, with D possibly matching TRBD1 (5 bases). Trimming took off 0 bases at V and 6 bases at J, with 12 bases between the two ends. Germline V gene sequence: CDR1 SGHRS, CDR2 YFSETQ. The CDR3 has 15 amino acids. The chain's CDR3 is CASSLGVGGDEKLFF. The CDR3 nucleotides read TGCGCCAGCAGCTTGGGGGTAGGAGGGGATGAAAAACTGTTTTTT.

Concerning this clone: The junction does not match germline at one end; this may be a read error. Written as DNA, the CDR3 is TGCGCCAGCAGATTGGACAGGCAGGGCACCGGGGAGCTGTTTTTT. This encodes CASRLDRQGTGELFF. J is TRBJ2-2 and V is TRBV5-1; 7 bases line up with TRBD1. Germline V CDR1 and CDR2: SGHRS, YFSETQ. The CDR3 consists of 15 residues.

This clone was picked up one time. V gene TRBV28 combines with J gene TRBJ1-1; D might be TRBD1 (5 bases). Germline CDR1 reads MDHEN; CDR2 reads SYDVKM. V dropped 5 bases and J dropped 0 bases, with 10 bases sitting between them. CDR3 length equals 14 residues. In DNA form, the CDR3 reads TGTGCCAGCAGTCTCCAGGGAATGAACACTGAAGCTTTCTTT. Translating gives CASSLQGMNTEAFF.

The chain recombines TRBV6-6 with TRBJ1-5; D is uncertain. V was pared by 4 bases and J by 2 bases, with 15 bases between. CDR1 and CDR2 from the germline V gene are MNHNY and SVGAGI (reference sequence). The length of the CDR3 is 16 residues. In DNA, the CDR3 is TGTGCCAGCAGTTTTGAGGGAGGGTTCGGCAATCAGCCCCAGCATTTT. Its translation is CASSFEGGFGNQPQHF.

The J gene is TRBJ1-2, the V gene TRBV2; 8 bases fit TRBD1. This CDR3 is 12 amino acids long. V lost 8 bases, J lost 8 bases, and 7 bases stayed unmatched. Germline V CDR1 and CDR2: SNHLY, FYNNEI. In DNA form, the CDR3 reads TGTGCCAGCGAGCAGGGGGCTGGAGGCTACACCTTC. Its protein is CASEQGAGGYTF.

The V gene is TRBV7-8, the J gene TRBJ2-1, with D maybe TRBD1 (5 bases). Trimming cost V 2 bases and J 10 bases, with 12 bases left between them. CDR1 and CDR2 (germline): SGHVS, FQNEAQ. This CDR3 has 13 residues. CDR3 nucleotide sequence: TGTGCCAGCAGCTTACCAGGGTTTGGAGAGCAGTTCTTC. This translates into CASSLPGFGEQFF.

The CDR3 sequence: CASTVVMDRAEAFF. CDR3 in DNA: TGTGCCAGCACCGTCGTGATGGACAGGGCTGAAGCTTTCTTT. This sequence joins TRBV28 and TRBJ1-1, with 8 bases identical to TRBD1. The germline V gene encodes CDR1 MDHEN and CDR2 SYDVKM. This CDR3 spans 14 amino acids. The V gene end was trimmed by 7 bases and the J gene end by 6 bases; junction bases not matched to a gene: 10.

The chain is built from TRBV24-1 and TRBJ2-1; TRBD2 agrees at 9 bases. This CDR3 is built from 12 residues. Germline lookup yields CDR1 KGHDR and CDR2 SFDVKD. The V segment lost 10 bases and the J segment 8 bases; nucleotides outside the gene matches: 5. Here the CDR3 reads CATGTSWHEQFF. CDR3 nucleotide sequence: TGTGCCACTGGGACTAGCTGGCATGAGCAGTTCTTC.

V and J are TRBV11-2 and TRBJ1-1; D may be TRBD1 (6 bases). The ends were cut back, 10 bases at V and 2 bases at J, with 14 bases in the middle. Germline V CDR1 and CDR2: SGHAT, FQNNGV. There are 13 residues in the CDR3. The DNA for the CDR3 is TGTGCCATCTCGGACAGAAGTAACACTGAAGCTTTCTTT. The encoded protein is CAISDRSNTEAFF.

This clone has a single count. This rearrangement joins TRBV29-1 to TRBJ2-5, with TRBD2 matching over 11 bases. Germline V lookup: CDR1 SQVTM, CDR2 ANQGSEA. The CDR3 sequence is 13 residues long. Trimming at V came to 6 bases and at J to 7 bases, leaving 7 bases not matched to a gene. In nucleotides, the CDR3 is TGCAGCGTGGGGACTAGCGGTCAGGGGACCCAGTACTTC. This translates into CSVGTSGQGTQYF. Looking up the rest from reference TRBV29-1 and TRBJ2-5 gives the full variable domain: SAVISQKPSRDICQRGTSLTIQCQVDSQVTMMFWYRQQPGQSLTLIATANQGSEATYESGFVIDKFPISRPNLTFSTLTVSNMSPEDSSIYLCSVGTSGQGTQYFGPGTRLLVL.

The gene calls are TRBV29-1 and TRBJ2-5, with TRBD2 as a possible D gene (5 bases). CDR3 length: 12 residues. The germline V gene encodes CDR1 SQVTM and CDR2 ANQGSEA. Between the trimmed V and J ends, which lost 7 bases and 5 bases, there was a span of 14 bases. CDR3 DNA sequence: TGCAGCGGGCTGGGCGGGTTGGAGACCCAGTACTTC. Its protein is CSGLGGLETQYF.

This chain links TRBV3-1 (or the pseudogene TRBV3-2) with TRBJ1-2, with 7 bases matching TRBD1. The CDR3 extends over 15 amino acids. CDR1 is LGHDT and CDR2 is YNNKEL in the germline V gene (reference sequence). After removal of 9 bases from V and 1 base from J, the junction contained 11 bases not matched to a gene. CDR3 bases: TGTGCCAGTGGAGACGGGACAGAGAATAACTATGGCTACACCTTC. This translates into CASGDGTENNYGYTF.

The chain has TRBV6-2 or TRBV6-3 and TRBJ1-2; 7 nucleotides match TRBD1. Trimming at V came to 6 bases and at J to 5 bases, leaving 12 bases not matched to a gene. The CDR3 consists of 15 residues. The germline V gene encodes CDR1 MNHEY and CDR2 SVGEGT. The CDR3 DNA reads as TGTGCCAGCAGCCTCCCCGAGGCAGGGGGTTATGGCTACACCTTC. Translation: CASSLPEAGGYGYTF.

The CDR3 DNA is TGTGCCACCACTAGCGGGGGGTCCACAGATACGCAGTATTTT. This codes for CATTSGGSTDTQYF. The rearrangement uses TRBV7-9 and TRBJ2-3; 12 bases are shared with TRBD2. Germline-derived CDR1 and CDR2 are SEHNR and FQNEAQ (reference sequence). The length of the CDR3 is 14 residues. The V segment lost 10 bases and the J segment 2 bases; nucleotides outside the gene matches: 4.

This chain connects TRBV10-3 to TRBJ1-5; D is perhaps TRBD1 (5 bases). Deletions cut 0 bases from V and 6 bases from J, with 6 bases between. Germline V lookup: CDR1 ENHRY, CDR2 SYGVKD. CDR3 length equals 13 residues. The CDR3 sequence is CAISESGGQPQHF. The CDR3 DNA follows: TGTGCCATCAGTGAGTCGGGGGGTCAGCCCCAGCATTTT.

About this clone: Mismatch with germline at one junction end may stem from a read error. The chain links TRBV7-8 to TRBJ2-3; D ambiguous. Germline-derived CDR1 and CDR2 are SGHVS and FQNEAQ. The CDR3 totals 14 residues. The CDR3 DNA sequence: TGTGCCAACAGCTTAGAGAGGTTCTCAGATACGCAGTATTTT. Amino acids: CANSLERFSDTQYF.

The chain is built from TRBV2 and TRBJ2-1, with 8 bases matching TRBD1. V shed 6 bases, J shed 0 bases, and the junction held 7 bases outside the gene matches. The CDR3 has 16 residues. Looked up from germline, CDR1 is SNHLY and CDR2 is FYNNEI. CDR3 residues: CASRVQTGGSYNEQFF. The CDR3 region has the DNA TGTGCCAGCAGGGTACAAACAGGGGGCTCCTACAATGAGCAGTTCTTC.

The gene calls are TRBV5-1 and TRBJ1-2; TRBD1 matches at 8 bases. Germline CDR1 reads SGHRS; CDR2 reads YFSETQ. This CDR3 contains 13 residues. The V gene end was trimmed by 4 bases and the J gene end by 7 bases; junction bases not matched to a gene: 6. The CDR3 coding sequence is TGCGCCAGCAGCCCAGGGGGCGAAGGTGGCTACACCTTC. Its protein is CASSPGGEGGYTF.

The rearrangement links TRBV28 to TRBJ1-1; D possibly corresponds to TRBD1 (6 bases). This CDR3 has 12 residues. V shed 1 base and J shed 9 bases, with 9 bases lying between them. Germline CDR1 and CDR2: MDHEN and SYDVKM. The CDR3 DNA reads as TGTGCCAGCAGTTTATTGGGGACAAAAGCTTTCTTT. Its translation: CASSLLGTKAFF. The full variable domain, rest sourced from reference TRBV28 and TRBJ1-1, is DVKVTQSSRYLVKRTGEKVFLECVQDMDHENMFWYRQDPGLGLRLIYFSYDVKMKEKGDIPEGYSVSREKKERFSLILESASTNQTSMYLCASSLLGTKAFFGQGTRLTVV.

The rearrangement links TRBV9 to TRBJ1-4; 10 positions agree with TRBD1. Looked up from germline, CDR1 is SGDLS and CDR2 is YYNGEE. The V gene end was trimmed by 0 bases and the J gene end by 8 bases; junction bases not matched to a gene: 4. The CDR3 has 15 amino acids. This CDR3 is CASSVASGQGEKLFF. Written as DNA, the CDR3 is TGTGCCAGCAGCGTAGCCTCGGGACAGGGGGAAAAACTGTTTTTT. Looking up the rest from reference TRBV9 and TRBJ1-4 gives the full variable domain: DSGVTQTPKHLITATGQRVTLRCSPRSGDLSVYWYQQSLDQGLQFLIQYYNGEERAKGNILERFSAQQFPDLHSELNLSSLELGDSALYFCASSVASGQGEKLFFGSGTQLSVL.

This rearrangement joins TRBV2 to TRBJ1-2; 7 bases fit TRBD1. The germline V gene encodes CDR1 SNHLY and CDR2 FYNNEI. This CDR3 comprises 13 residues. V shed 4 bases and J 6 bases; nucleotides not matched to a gene: 5. The CDR3 loop is CASSVRQGDGYTF. For the CDR3, the DNA is TGTGCCAGCAGTGTTCGACAGGGTGATGGCTACACCTTC.